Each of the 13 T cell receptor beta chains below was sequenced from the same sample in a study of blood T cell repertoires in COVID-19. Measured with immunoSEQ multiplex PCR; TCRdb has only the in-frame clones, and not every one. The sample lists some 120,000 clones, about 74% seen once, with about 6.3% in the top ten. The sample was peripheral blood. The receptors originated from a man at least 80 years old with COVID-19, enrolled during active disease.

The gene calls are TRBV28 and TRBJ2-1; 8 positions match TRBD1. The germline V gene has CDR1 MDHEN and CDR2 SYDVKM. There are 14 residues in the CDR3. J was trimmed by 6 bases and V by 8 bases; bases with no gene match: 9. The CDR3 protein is CASRSQGASNEQFF. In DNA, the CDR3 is TGTGCCAGCCGGAGCCAGGGGGCATCCAATGAGCAGTTCTTC.

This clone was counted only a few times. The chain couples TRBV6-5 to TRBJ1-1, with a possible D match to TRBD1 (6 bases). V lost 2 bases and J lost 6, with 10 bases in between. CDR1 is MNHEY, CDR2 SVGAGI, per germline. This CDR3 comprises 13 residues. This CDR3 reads CASSYPGQSEAFF. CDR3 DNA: TGTGCCAGCAGTTACCCCGGACAGTCTGAAGCTTTCTTT.

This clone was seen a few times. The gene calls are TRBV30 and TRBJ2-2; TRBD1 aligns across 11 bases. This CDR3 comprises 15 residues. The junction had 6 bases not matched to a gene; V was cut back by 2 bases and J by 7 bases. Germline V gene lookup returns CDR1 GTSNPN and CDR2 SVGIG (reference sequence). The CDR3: CAWSRGQGVVGELFF. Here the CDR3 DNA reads TGTGCCTGGAGTAGGGGACAGGGGGTAGTCGGGGAGCTGTTTTTT.

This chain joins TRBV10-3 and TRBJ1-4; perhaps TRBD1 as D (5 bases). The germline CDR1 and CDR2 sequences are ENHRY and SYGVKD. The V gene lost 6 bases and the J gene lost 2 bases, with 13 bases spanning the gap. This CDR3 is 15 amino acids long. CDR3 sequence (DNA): TGTGCCATCAGCCCCGCAGGGCTGACTAATGAAAAACTGTTTTTT. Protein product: CAISPAGLTNEKLFF.

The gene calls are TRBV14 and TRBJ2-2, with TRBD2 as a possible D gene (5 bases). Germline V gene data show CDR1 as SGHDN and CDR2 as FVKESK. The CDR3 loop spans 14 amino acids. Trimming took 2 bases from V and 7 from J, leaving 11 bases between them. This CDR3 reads CASSQSGVGGELFF. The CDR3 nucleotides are TGTGCCAGCAGCCAAAGCGGTGTGGGCGGGGAGCTGTTTTTT.

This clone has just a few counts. This CDR3 is CASSYLGTGVGYTF. DNA of the CDR3: TGTGCCAGCAGTTACCTCGGGACAGGGGTCGGCTACACCTTC. This sequence joins TRBV6-5 and TRBJ1-2; 10 nucleotides align to TRBD1. From germline, CDR1 is MNHEY and CDR2 SVGAGI. The CDR3 is made up of 14 amino acids. The V gene end was trimmed by 2 bases and the J gene end by 8 bases; junction bases not matched to a gene: 5.

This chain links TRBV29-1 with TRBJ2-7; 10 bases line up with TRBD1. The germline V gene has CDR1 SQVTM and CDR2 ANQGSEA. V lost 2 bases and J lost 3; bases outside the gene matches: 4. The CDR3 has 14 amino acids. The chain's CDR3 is CSVESDRGYYEQYF. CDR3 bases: TGCAGCGTTGAATCGGACAGGGGGTACTACGAGCAGTACTTC.

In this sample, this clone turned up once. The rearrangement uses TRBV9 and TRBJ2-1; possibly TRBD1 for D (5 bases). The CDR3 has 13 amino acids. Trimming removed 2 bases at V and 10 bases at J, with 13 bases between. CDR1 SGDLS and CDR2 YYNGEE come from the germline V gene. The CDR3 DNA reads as TGTGCCAGCAGCGTGGGGCTCTCCCCCGAGCAGTTCTTC. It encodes CASSVGLSPEQFF. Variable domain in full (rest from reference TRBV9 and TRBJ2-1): DSGVTQTPKHLITATGQRVTLRCSPRSGDLSVYWYQQSLDQGLQFLIQYYNGEERAKGNILERFSAQQFPDLHSELNLSSLELGDSALYFCASSVGLSPEQFFGPGTRLTVL.

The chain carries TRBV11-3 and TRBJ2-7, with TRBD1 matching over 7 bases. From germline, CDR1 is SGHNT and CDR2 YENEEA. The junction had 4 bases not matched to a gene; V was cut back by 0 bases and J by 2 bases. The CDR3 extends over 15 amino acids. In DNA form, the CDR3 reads TGTGCCAGCAGCTTAGAGTGGACAGGAGCCTACGAGCAGTACTTC. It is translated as CASSLEWTGAYEQYF.

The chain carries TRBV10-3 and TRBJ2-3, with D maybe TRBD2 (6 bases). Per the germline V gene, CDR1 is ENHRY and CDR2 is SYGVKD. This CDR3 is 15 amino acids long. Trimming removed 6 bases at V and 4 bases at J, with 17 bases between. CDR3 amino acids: CAIRDFAGRADTQYF. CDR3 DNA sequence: TGTGCCATCAGAGACTTCGCGGGACGGGCAGATACGCAGTATTTT.

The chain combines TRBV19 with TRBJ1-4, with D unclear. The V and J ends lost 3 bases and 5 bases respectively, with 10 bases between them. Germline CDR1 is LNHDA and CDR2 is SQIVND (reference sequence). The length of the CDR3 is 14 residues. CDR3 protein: CASSMIQRNEKLFF. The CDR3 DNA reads TGTGCCAGTAGTATGATCCAGAGGAATGAAAAACTGTTTTTT.

CDR3 residues: CASSLGRSYEQYF. The CDR3 DNA is TGTGCCAGCAGCTTGGGCCGCTCCTACGAGCAGTACTTC. The chain recombines TRBV11-1 with TRBJ2-7; D ambiguous. From germline, CDR1 is SGHAT and CDR2 FQDESV (reference sequence). The CDR3 contains 13 residues. V dropped 3 bases and J dropped 0 bases, with 6 bases sitting between them.

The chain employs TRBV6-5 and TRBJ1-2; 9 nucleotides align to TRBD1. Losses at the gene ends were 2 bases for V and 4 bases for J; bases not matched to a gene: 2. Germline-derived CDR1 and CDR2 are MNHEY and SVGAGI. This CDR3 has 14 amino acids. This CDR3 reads CASSYGQGSYGYTF. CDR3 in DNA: TGTGCCAGCAGTTACGGACAGGGGAGCTATGGCTACACCTTC.